This TCR beta chain came from a study of early T cells in non-severe SARS-CoV-2 infection. Study information: Whole-blood bulk RNA, unsorted, was sequenced, and chains were unpaired. Overall study results and limits: Comparison of clonotypes with VDJdb favored anti-spike CD8 responses while missing private and CD4 specificities.

V was pared by 3 bases and J by 6 bases, with 8 bases between. The CDR3 extends over 12 amino acids. Researchers tagged individual cDNA molecules with unique molecular identifiers. TCRdb itself ran the 5' RACE reads through MiXCR, one entry per CDR3 protein. The table shows 70,000 to 85,000 distinct CDR3 sequences, with 5% occurring only once. A note on this clonotype: As yet, its antigen is unknown.

Sequences were derived from whole blood, sampled at baseline. This receptor was taken from an adult who was a healthcare worker with PCR-confirmed SARS-CoV-2 infection or an uninfected control (not recorded which). The chain combines TRBV12-3 or TRBV12-4 with TRBJ1-1; D is uncertain. The CDR3 DNA reads TGTGCCAGCAGTTTGACGGAGTCTGAAGCTTTCTTT. Translating gives CASSLTESEAFF.